This T cell receptor (beta chain) was retrieved from a study of cytomegalovirus exposure and HLA in healthy donors. General study findings and limits: Only CMV serostatus was available as immune exposure information. Fewer N-insertions than the roughly 630-donor mean were reportedly shown by an Asian-associated ancestry cluster in a later analysis. Later examination showed HLA-associated TCR beta chains had greater clonal expansion than equally common others. Later work associated roughly 17,000 TCR beta sequences with HLA alleles at 0.05 false discovery rate.

J gave up 6 bases and V 6 bases, and 5 bases lay outside the gene matches. The CDR3 runs to 13 residues. Per germline, CDR1 SQVTM and CDR2 ANQGSEA. Concerning this clone: Its antigen is undetermined.

Primers included in the PCR were 60 Vbeta and 13 Jbeta primers. Some clones are missing from TCRdb's copy, which holds only in-frame ones; the method was immunoSEQ multiplex PCR. The repertoire consists of about 170,000 clones, with roughly 80% occurring once and the leading ten covering about 1.9%. Material for sequencing was PBMCs. The gene calls are TRBV29-1 and TRBJ2-3; 11 positions agree with TRBD2. This receptor was identified in a female donor in good health and CMV-seronegative. CDR3 in amino acids: CSVMTSGADTQYF. DNA of the CDR3: TGCAGCGTCATGACTAGCGGGGCGGATACGCAGTATTTT.